The sequence of this T cell receptor beta chain was determined in a study of siplizumab effects on memory and regulatory T cells (dated 2019 in TCRdb). Looking at the study overall: The study looked at the effect of siplizumab, an anti-CD2 antibody, on alloreactive T-cell subsets in allogeneic mixed lymphocyte reactions made from human PBMCs. Broader findings and caveats from the paper: Whether proliferating Tregs from siplizumab cultures actually had suppressive function was not functionally confirmed. Roughly 80-97% of proliferating CD4+ or CD8+ clones could not be assigned a naive or memory phenotype. Greater diversity appeared to be present in unstimulated naive T cells than in memory T cells, and a substantial contribution to the alloresponse seemed to be made by naive cells. Siplizumab significantly lowered the cumulative frequency of alloreactive sequences that could be traced to unstimulated CD4+ memory T cells. Among mappable alloreactive CD4+ clones, the Treg-derived fraction averaged around 70% with siplizumab versus 25% to 30% in control reactions. Because sequences at frequencies below about 10^-5 were poorly captured, only a minor fraction of alloreactive clones could be mapped back to unstimulated subsets.

To prepare the library, the immunoSEQ multiplex PCR assay was applied. Some 100,000 TCR templates per sample were assayed by the deep sequencing platform. Genomic DNA extracted from sorted T cells was used for TCRbeta CDR3 sequencing. For the original study's pipeline: The R programming language was used for clonal analysis of the TCRbeta CDR3 data. Alloreactive CD4+ and CD8+ clones were defined by comparing unstimulated samples with post-reaction CFSE-low samples. Alloreactive CD4+ clones were assigned to regulatory or non-regulatory origin by matching sequences to sorted unstimulated Treg and non-Treg repertoires. TCRdb provides this immuneACCESS table in a form limited to in-frame rearrangements. Some clones are lacking; in checked studies, under half of them reflect an unresolved V gene, and why the rest are absent is not known. The DNA was the basis for D and trimming; V, J and clone size are from that table. For this sample there are about 100,000 clones; 75% to 95% appear just once. Together, the top ten hold 2.5% to 3% of the sample.

The germline V end is reduced by 7 bases and the J end by 8 bases; junction bases left unmatched: 16. CDR1 and CDR2, looked up from the germline V gene, are SGHTA and FQGNSA. The CDR3 holds 16 amino acids from the cysteine to the phenylalanine. The sequence is cut down to CDR3 DNA, 48 bases in frame from base 1. This clone is described as medium-sized (0.01 to 0.1%). Its antigen is not yet known. The record has no base qualities; no much larger clone is one base away. Sorted unstimulated T cells, along with proliferating T cells recovered from mixed lymphocyte reactions, underwent TCRbeta CDR3 sequencing. Fresh whole blood from approximately 10 HLA-typed healthy donors was used to isolate PBMCs.

The rearrangement combines TRBV7-2 with TRBJ2-2, with TRBD2 matching 7 junction bases. What was sequenced was CD4+ T cells sorted from blood. The receptor was derived from a human donor in good health. Some clones in this sample may be carry-over from other donors' samples. For the CDR3, the sequence is CASTQLARLATGELFF. The DNA sequence follows: TGTGCCAGCACCCAGCTCGCTAGACTAGCAACTGGGGAGCTGTTTTTT.